One sample yielded the 21 T cell receptor beta chains listed below, sequenced in a study of cytomegalovirus exposure and HLA in healthy donors. The protocol was immunoSEQ multiplex PCR, while the TCRdb copy is restricted to in-frame clones and leaves out a portion. The sample comprises 95,000 to 150,000 clones, approximately 92% of which are singletons, and less than 1.5% rests with the top ten. The specimen sequenced was PBMCs. The origin of the receptors is a woman aged 18-29 years in good health and CMV-seronegative.

The rearrangement links TRBV7-6 to TRBJ2-6, with 9 bases fitting TRBD1. CDR1 and CDR2 (germline): SGHVS, FNYEAQ. The CDR3 sequence is 17 residues long. Trimming removed 5 bases from V and 3 bases from J; junction bases left unmatched: 8. CDR3 coding DNA: TGTGCCAGCAGCCTCTTACAGGGGGCAGGTGGGGCCAACGTCCTGACTTTC. As protein: CASSLLQGAGGANVLTF. Using reference TRBV7-6 and TRBJ2-6 for the parts outside the CDR3, the full variable domain is GAGVSQSPRYKVTKRGQDVALRCDPISGHVSLYWYRQALGQGPEFLTYFNYEAQQDKSGLPNDRFSAERPEGSISTLTIQRTEQRDSAMYRCASSLLQGAGGANVLTFGAGSRLTVL.

V is TRBV5-4 and J is TRBJ1-2, with 7 bases lining up with TRBD1. This CDR3 comprises 15 residues. Germline loops: CDR1 SGHNT, CDR2 YYREEE (reference sequence). V dropped 4 bases and J dropped 0; count of bases not matched to a gene: 6. The CDR3 loop reads CASSVDRVTNYGYTF. The CDR3 DNA reads as TGTGCCAGCAGCGTAGACAGGGTTACTAACTATGGCTACACCTTC.

The rearrangement joins TRBV6-5 to TRBJ2-1, with 7 bases fitting TRBD1. Germline V gene data show CDR1 as MNHEY and CDR2 as SVGAGI. The junction had 4 bases not matched to a gene; V was cut back by 8 bases and J by 6 bases. CDR3 length: 12 residues. CDR3 nucleotides: TGTGCCAGCGGGGGACAGATCAATGAGCAGTTCTTC. This encodes CASGGQINEQFF.

The chain uses TRBV6-1 and TRBJ1-2; weak D call: TRBD1 (5 bases). V shed 2 bases and J shed 4 bases, with 11 bases lying between them. The germline V gene has CDR1 MNHNS and CDR2 SASEGT. The CDR3 sequence is 14 residues long. Written as DNA, the CDR3 is TGTGCCAGCAGTGAACAGGGATCCTCCTATGGCTACACCTTC. Its translation: CASSEQGSSYGYTF.

The chain carries TRBV6-9 and TRBJ1-1; D is unresolved. Per the germline V gene, CDR1 is MNHGY and CDR2 is SVAAGI. The CDR3 extends over 12 amino acids. V lost 7 bases to trimming and J lost 7 bases, with 13 bases between them. The CDR3 DNA is TGTGCCAGCATTATAGTATTTAGTGAAGCTTTCTTT. Its protein is CASIIVFSEAFF.

This clone was observed once. The chain couples TRBV7-8 to TRBJ1-5; D not resolved. This CDR3 spans 14 amino acids. Looked up from germline, CDR1 is SGHVS and CDR2 is FQNEAQ. V was trimmed by 4 bases and J by 7 bases, leaving 14 bases between them. The CDR3 sequence is CASSSSSAGQPQHF. CDR3 bases: TGTGCCAGCAGCTCTTCATCGGCGGGACAGCCCCAGCATTTT.

CDR3 sequence: CASSQETGPHYGYTF. In DNA form, the CDR3 reads TGTGCCAGCAGCCAAGAGACAGGGCCACACTATGGCTACACCTTC. This chain connects TRBV4-2 to TRBJ1-2, with 7 bases fitting TRBD1. With 0 bases clipped from V and 3 bases from J, the junction kept 4 bases outside the gene matches. Germline CDR1 LGHNA, CDR2 YNFKEQ. The CDR3 has 15 amino acids.

The rearrangement links TRBV18 to TRBJ1-2; maybe TRBD1 (6 bases). This CDR3 contains 15 residues. Germline lookup yields CDR1 KGHSH and CDR2 LQKENI. With 3 bases removed from V and 4 bases from J, the gap between germline ends came to 15 bases. CDR3 DNA sequence: TGTGCCAGCTCACCCCTACAGGGTCGGGGCTATGGCTACACCTTC. Its protein is CASSPLQGRGYGYTF.

The J gene is TRBJ2-7, the V gene TRBV27; TRBD2 is a possible D gene (5 bases). The V end lost 4 bases, the J end lost 0 bases, and 16 bases lay between the germline ends. The CDR3 consists of 16 residues. The germline V gene has CDR1 MNHEY and CDR2 SMNVEV (reference sequence). In nucleotides, the CDR3 is TGTGCCAGCAGTTGGAGGCTACCACGAAGCTCCTACGAGCAGTACTTC. Protein: CASSWRLPRSSYEQYF.

The chain employs TRBV30 and TRBJ1-5; D possibly corresponds to TRBD1 (6 bases). This CDR3 spans 15 amino acids. Germline-derived CDR1 and CDR2 are GTSNPN and SVGIG (reference sequence). With 0 bases removed from V and 6 bases from J, the gap between germline ends came to 15 bases. The CDR3 sequence is CAWSVLRGRVQPQHF. In DNA form, the CDR3 reads TGTGCCTGGAGTGTACTCAGGGGTAGGGTTCAGCCCCAGCATTTT.

For this clone: The same CDR3 also results from other DNA sequences found in this sample. This chain connects TRBV11-3 to TRBJ1-1; D unresolved. This CDR3 is 13 amino acids long. The germline V and J ends were trimmed by 5 bases and 2 bases, with 9 bases remaining between them. Germline assignment: CDR1 SGHNT and CDR2 YENEEA. CDR3 region: CASSRGGNTEAFF. The CDR3 DNA reads TGTGCCAGCAGCCGGGGAGGAAACACTGAAGCTTTCTTT.

This clone is a singleton in its sample. The rearrangement joins TRBV9 to TRBJ2-1; 11 bases match TRBD2. This CDR3 is built from 15 residues. Germline V gene lookup returns CDR1 SGDLS and CDR2 YYNGEE. The V segment lost 2 bases and the J segment 4 bases; nucleotides outside the gene matches: 2. CDR3 residues: CASSVGLAGYNEQFF. CDR3 DNA sequence: TGTGCCAGCAGCGTCGGACTAGCGGGTTACAATGAGCAGTTCTTC.

The V and J genes are TRBV29-1 and TRBJ1-1; 7 nucleotides line up with TRBD1. The CDR3 has 12 residues. CDR1 and CDR2 from the germline V gene are SQVTM and ANQGSEA. V gave up 7 bases and J gave up 8 bases; unmatched junction bases: 10. The DNA for the CDR3 is TGCAGCGCCGAGGGACAGCGTAAAGAAGCTTTCTTT. Protein sequence: CSAEGQRKEAFF.

The chain carries TRBV7-9 and TRBJ2-1, with D unresolved. From germline, CDR1 is SEHNR and CDR2 FQNEAQ (reference sequence). V lost 0 bases and J 8 bases, leaving 5 bases between the germline ends. The CDR3 runs to 12 residues. The CDR3 loop reads CASSLALHEQFF. The CDR3 coding sequence is TGTGCCAGCAGCTTAGCTCTCCATGAGCAGTTCTTC. Full variable domain (outside the CDR3, taken from reference TRBV7-9 and TRBJ2-1): DTGVSQNPRHKITKRGQNVTFRCDPISEHNRLYWYRQTLGQGPEFLTYFQNEAQLEKSRLLSDRFSAERPKGSFSTLEIQRTEQGDSAMYLCASSLALHEQFFGPGTRLTVL.

This clone was observed a single time. The V gene is TRBV11-1, the J gene TRBJ1-1; D is uncertain. The CDR3 consists of 13 residues. In germline, CDR1 is SGHAT, CDR2 FQDESV (reference sequence). Trimming stripped 2 bases from V and 5 bases from J, with 9 bases between. The CDR3 loop reads CASSLIGVTEAFF. DNA for the CDR3: TGTGCCAGCAGCTTAATCGGGGTGACTGAAGCTTTCTTT.

The chain couples TRBV7-9 to TRBJ1-6, with 7 bases identical to TRBD1. The length of the CDR3 is 16 residues. With 3 bases clipped from V and 10 bases from J, the junction kept 12 bases outside the gene matches. Germline loops: CDR1 SEHNR, CDR2 FQNEAQ (reference sequence). The CDR3 sequence: CASSFSQGVAKSPLHF. CDR3 bases: TGTGCCAGCAGCTTCAGTCAGGGGGTAGCGAAATCACCCCTCCACTTT.

This chain joins TRBV18 and TRBJ2-7, with D unresolved. Trimming pared 0 bases from V and 1 base from J, leaving 13 bases between. This CDR3 is 16 amino acids long. Germline V gives CDR1 KGHSH, CDR2 LQKENI. Here the CDR3 DNA reads TGTGCCAGCTCACCACCGGGTCAGGCGAAGTCCTACGAGCAGTACGTC. This codes for CASSPPGQAKSYEQYV.

The chain links TRBV7-8 to TRBJ1-2; TRBD1 matches 8 bases. Germline-derived CDR1 and CDR2 are SGHVS and FQNEAQ. This CDR3 region has 14 residues. After removal of 4 bases from V and 2 bases from J, the junction contained 3 bases not matched to a gene. The CDR3 region is CASSWDRQNYGYTF. The DNA for the CDR3 is TGTGCCAGCAGCTGGGACAGGCAGAACTATGGCTACACCTTC.

The chain recombines TRBV7-6 with TRBJ2-3; a weak D match, TRBD1 (6 bases). Looked up from germline, CDR1 is SGHVS and CDR2 is FNYEAQ. This CDR3 contains 12 residues. V lost 3 bases and J 6 bases, leaving 7 bases between the germline ends. The CDR3 here is CASSFQGDTQYF. The CDR3 nucleotides are TGTGCCAGCAGCTTTCAGGGGGATACGCAGTATTTT.

The chain is built from TRBV27 and TRBJ2-2; D is possibly TRBD2 (6 bases). The CDR3 spans 15 residues. With 5 bases removed from V and 7 bases from J, the gap between germline ends came to 17 bases. Germline-derived CDR1 and CDR2 are MNHEY and SMNVEV (reference sequence). CDR3 region: CASSLSGGYSGELFF. CDR3 DNA: TGTGCCAGCAGTCTTTCCGGAGGGTATAGCGGGGAGCTGTTTTTT.

The genes are TRBV28 and TRBJ1-6, with D unclear. Looked up from germline, CDR1 is MDHEN and CDR2 is SYDVKM. V was shortened by 5 bases and J by 6 bases, with 14 bases between the two germline ends. The CDR3 runs to 15 residues. The DNA for the CDR3 is TGTGCCAGCAGTCCATTTATTAACAGTAATTCACCCCTCCACTTT. It is translated as CASSPFINSNSPLHF.